Below are 7 T cell receptor beta chains sequenced from a single sample in a study of T cell responses to AZD1222 COVID-19 vaccine. Measured with immunoSEQ multiplex PCR; TCRdb has only the in-frame clones, and not every one. Of about 97,000 clones in the sample, about four fifths are singletons; the top ten hold over 15%. The material sequenced was peripheral blood, taken on day 0 of AZD1222 vaccination. These TCRs come from an adult in good health.

The rearrangement links TRBV7-2 to TRBJ1-5; the D is unclear. The CDR3 covers 13 residues. In germline, CDR1 is SGHTA, CDR2 FQGNSA. V was cut by 7 bases and J by 7 bases, with 14 bases left in between. This CDR3 is CASTTDDSQPQHF. CDR3 nucleotide sequence: TGTGCCAGCACTACCGATGACTCCCAGCCCCAGCATTTT.

The chain joins TRBV24-1 to TRBJ2-7; D not certain. V shed 7 bases and J shed 1 base, with 7 bases lying between them. The CDR3 runs 12 residues. The V gene's germline CDR1 is KGHDR and CDR2 SFDVKD. The CDR3 bases are TGTGCCACCAGCCAAGAATCCTACGAGCAGTACTTC. Translating gives CATSQESYEQYF.

The chain combines TRBV19 with TRBJ1-1; D perhaps matches TRBD1 (6 bases). V gave up 4 bases and J gave up 0 bases, with 12 bases separating them. CDR1 and CDR2 (germline): LNHDA, SQIVND (reference sequence). The CDR3 runs 15 residues. Here the CDR3 DNA reads TGTGCCAGTAGTAGGGAGGGGGGCATGAACACTGAAGCTTTCTTT. Translating it yields CASSREGGMNTEAFF.

V and J are TRBV2 and TRBJ2-1, with D possibly TRBD2 on 5 matching bases. V was cut by 8 bases and J by 3 bases, with 14 bases left in between. CDR1 and CDR2 from the germline V gene are SNHLY and FYNNEI. The CDR3 runs to 14 residues. The CDR3 DNA reads as TGTGCCAGCCTAGAGGGAGTTGGCTACAATGAGCAGTTCTTC. This sequence encodes CASLEGVGYNEQFF.

This clone was detected a few times. V is TRBV2 and J is TRBJ1-1; D gene unclear. Germline V gene sequence: CDR1 SNHLY, CDR2 FYNNEI. The CDR3 is 14 amino acids. Trimming removed 3 bases at V and 3 bases at J, with 11 bases between. The CDR3 DNA sequence: TGTGCCAGCAGTGACCCGACGGGATACACTGAAGCTTTCTTT. This sequence encodes CASSDPTGYTEAFF.

This chain uses TRBV5-1 with TRBJ1-6; 9 positions match TRBD1. With 2 bases clipped from V and 6 bases from J, the junction kept 3 bases outside the gene matches. Germline V CDR1 and CDR2: SGHRS, YFSETQ. The CDR3 has 15 residues. This chain's CDR3 is CASSFQQGANSPLHF. The CDR3 DNA is TGCGCCAGCAGCTTCCAACAGGGGGCTAATTCACCCCTCCACTTT.

The rearrangement joins TRBV6-5 to TRBJ2-2; the D gene is possibly TRBD2 (5 bases). Germline V CDR1 and CDR2: MNHEY, SVGAGI. V dropped 0 bases and J dropped 4 bases, with 6 bases sitting between them. The CDR3 length is 14 residues. This CDR3 is CASSYSGITGELFF. The CDR3 coding sequence is TGTGCCAGCAGTTACTCCGGGATCACCGGGGAGCTGTTTTTT.